This passage covers 10 T cell receptor beta chains from one sample sequenced in a study of T cells in Graves' hyperthyroidism and ophthalmopathy. The CDR3 regions of TCR beta were amplified from RNA transcripts. The HTBI primer set served for first-round RT-PCR of the TCR CDR3. TCRdb reanalysed the multiplex PCR reads using MiXCR and keeps one entry per CDR3 protein. The table has hundreds of thousands of distinct CDR3 sequences, 14% to 15% seen once. The source material was blood. These receptors came from a middle-aged woman with Graves' ophthalmopathy.

This clonotype occurred a few times. The chain employs TRBV28 and TRBJ2-2; a weak D match, TRBD2 (6 bases). Germline CDR1 is MDHEN and CDR2 is SYDVKM. The CDR3 is made up of 15 amino acids. Between the trimmed V and J ends, which lost 3 bases and 7 bases, there was a span of 15 bases. Written as DNA, the CDR3 is TGTGCCAGCAGTTTTTACGGGGGAGTGGGCGGGGAGCTGTTTTTT. This encodes CASSFYGGVGGELFF.

In this sample, this clonotype turned up many times. V gene TRBV6-1 combines with J gene TRBJ2-7; 8 bases are a match to TRBD1. CDR1 MNHNS and CDR2 SASEGT come from the germline V gene. This CDR3 has 14 amino acids. V was pared by 6 bases and J by 3 bases, with 7 bases of the junction left unmatched. Here the CDR3 DNA reads TGTGCCAGCAGCGACCTGACAGGGGACTACGAGCAGTACTTC. Amino acid sequence: CASSDLTGDYEQYF.

This clonotype has ten or more counts. The chain couples TRBV2 to TRBJ2-5; D gene uncertain. Trimming cost V 8 bases and J 2 bases, with 9 bases left between them. The CDR3 runs 12 residues. From germline, CDR1 is SNHLY and CDR2 FYNNEI. CDR3 loop: CASRQEQETQYF. Here the CDR3 DNA reads TGTGCCAGCCGACAAGAGCAAGAGACCCAGTACTTC.

This chain links TRBV27 with TRBJ1-1; D is uncertain. This CDR3 is 13 amino acids long. From germline, CDR1 is MNHEY and CDR2 SMNVEV (reference sequence). The ends were cut back, 2 bases at V and 10 bases at J, with 14 bases in the middle. DNA for the CDR3: TGTGCCAGCAGTTTACGTAGAGGGAACCCAGCTTTCTTT. Its translation is CASSLRRGNPAFF.

This clonotype was found many times. The genes are TRBV5-1 and TRBJ1-1; D is undetermined. Germline V gene data show CDR1 as SGHRS and CDR2 as YFSETQ. This CDR3 is 16 amino acids long. V was pared by 3 bases and J by 0 bases, with 15 bases between. CDR3 protein: CASSSYIGPMNTEAFF. The CDR3 DNA reads TGCGCCAGCAGCTCCTACATTGGTCCCATGAACACTGAAGCTTTCTTT.

A few counts support this clonotype. This chain connects TRBV20-1 to TRBJ1-1, with D unclear. Germline CDR1 and CDR2: DFQATT and SNEGSKA (reference sequence). The CDR3 totals 11 residues. Trimming cost V 6 bases and J 0 bases, with 5 bases left between them. The CDR3: CSAYMNTEAFF. The CDR3 DNA reads TGCAGTGCGTATATGAACACTGAAGCTTTCTTT.

This clonotype was detected many times. The rearrangement links TRBV5-1 to TRBJ2-5; 8 bases match TRBD1. Looked up from germline, CDR1 is SGHRS and CDR2 is YFSETQ. This CDR3 spans 14 amino acids. V trimming: 1 base; J trimming: 5 bases; junction bases outside the gene matches: 4. In nucleotides, the CDR3 is TGCGCCAGCAGCTTGCGACAGGGGTCGGAGACCCAGTACTTC. Translated, it gives CASSLRQGSETQYF.

Ten or more counts support this clonotype. The chain has TRBV10-3 and TRBJ2-5, with 9 nucleotides matching TRBD1. The CDR3 is 14 residues long. Germline CDR1 reads ENHRY; CDR2 reads SYGVKD. The V segment lost 5 bases and the J segment 4 bases; nucleotides outside the gene matches: 5. The CDR3 sequence: CAISPGQGRETQYF. Here the CDR3 DNA reads TGTGCCATCAGTCCTGGACAGGGGCGAGAGACCCAGTACTTC.

This clonotype was counted ten times or more. The chain is built from TRBV5-1 and TRBJ1-1, with D hard to call. Germline lookup yields CDR1 SGHRS and CDR2 YFSETQ. This CDR3 has 12 amino acids. Deletions cut 0 bases from V and 4 bases from J, with 4 bases between. As DNA, the CDR3 is TGCGCCAGCAGCTTGGTTAGCACTGAAGCTTTCTTT. It yields the protein CASSLVSTEAFF.

This clonotype appeared many times. Here the CDR3 DNA reads TGTGCCAGCAAGATCTACGGATATAGCAATCAGCCCCAGCATTTT. It translates to CASKIYGYSNQPQHF. The rearrangement uses TRBV6-1 and TRBJ1-5; no firm D call. This CDR3 has 15 residues. Germline assignment: CDR1 MNHNS and CDR2 SASEGT. V was pared by 7 bases and J by 0 bases, with 13 bases between.